This entry is about one T cell receptor (beta chain). This sample was included in a study of blood T cell repertoires in COVID-19. Looking at the study overall: The study drew acute and convalescent COVID-19 samples from the United States, Italy and Spain.

The germline gives CDR1 SGHVS, CDR2 FQNEAQ. The CDR3 sequence is 13 residues long. J gave up 4 bases and V 4 bases, and 2 bases lay outside the gene matches. TCRdb's table, derived via immunoSEQ multiplex PCR, lists solely in-frame clones and lacks some. The sample has 100,000 or so clones; roughly nine tenths are singletons. The source material was peripheral blood. This chain joins TRBV7-8 and TRBJ1-1; 8 bases agree with TRBD1. This clonotype was obtained from a man in his forties or fifties with acute or convalescent COVID-19. CDR3 amino acids: CASSSDRATEAFF. Written as DNA, the CDR3 is TGTGCCAGCAGCTCGGACAGGGCCACTGAAGCTTTCTTT. The full variable domain, completed using reference TRBV7-8 and TRBJ1-1, is GAGVSQSPRYKVAKRGQDVALRCDPISGHVSLFWYQQALGQGPEFLTYFQNEAQLDKSGLPSDRFFAERPEGSVSTLKIQRTQQEDSAVYLCASSSDRATEAFFGQGTRLTVV.